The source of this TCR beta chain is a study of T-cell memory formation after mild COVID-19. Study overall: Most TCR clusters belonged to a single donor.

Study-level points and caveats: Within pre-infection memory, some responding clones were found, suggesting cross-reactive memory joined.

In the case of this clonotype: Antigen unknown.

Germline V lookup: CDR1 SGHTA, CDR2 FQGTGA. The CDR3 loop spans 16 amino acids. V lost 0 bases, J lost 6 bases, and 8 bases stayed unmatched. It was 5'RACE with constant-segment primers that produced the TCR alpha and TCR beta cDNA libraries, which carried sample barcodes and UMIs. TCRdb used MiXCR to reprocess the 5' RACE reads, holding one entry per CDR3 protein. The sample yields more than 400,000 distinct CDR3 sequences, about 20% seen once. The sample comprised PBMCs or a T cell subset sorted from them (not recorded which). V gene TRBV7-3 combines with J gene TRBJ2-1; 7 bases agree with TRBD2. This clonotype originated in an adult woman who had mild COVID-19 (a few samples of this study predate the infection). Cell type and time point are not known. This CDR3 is CASSLTVTSLRNEQFF. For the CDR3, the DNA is TGTGCCAGCAGCTTAACTGTGACTAGCTTGCGCAATGAGCAGTTCTTC.